This entry describes one T cell receptor beta chain. Its antigen is currently unknown. These data are taken from a study of blood T cells in healthy people across ages. Regarding the study as a whole: Per million T cells, TCR beta diversity dropped roughly linearly as age increased.

Each donor had 8 to 10 milliliters of peripheral blood drawn. Trimming stripped 0 bases from V and 5 bases from J, with 11 bases between. Germline V lookup: CDR1 KGHSH, CDR2 LQKENI. The CDR3 is 15 residues long. A sample-barcoded 5' primer and a J-beta primer mix were used in a second PCR of about 7 to 12 cycles. TCRdb re-called the 5' RACE reads with MiXCR, one entry per CDR3 protein. The repertoire holds 1.5 million to 2 million distinct CDR3 sequences, with around 36% as singletons. Sequenced sample: blood. This TCR was sampled from a woman aged 25 to 39 in good health. This chain links TRBV18 with TRBJ1-5; D remains unclear. CDR3 coding DNA: TGTGCCAGCTCACCACCCGGCAGGAAAGATCAGCCCCAGCATTTT. Encoded protein: CASSPPGRKDQPQHF.